What follows describes a single T cell receptor beta chain. CDR3 length equals 18 residues. Per germline, CDR1 MDHEN and CDR2 SYDVKM. The V segment lost 3 bases and the J segment 2 bases; nucleotides outside the gene matches: 11. The data belong to a study of blood T cell repertoires in COVID-19. Study in general: Acute-phase and convalescent COVID-19 samples originated in the United States, Italy and Spain.

The method was immunoSEQ multiplex PCR; TCRdb's version includes in-frame clones alone and lacks a portion of them. There are 150,000 to 200,000 clones in the sample; 76% occur only once, and about a sixth lies in the top ten. The chain is built from TRBV28 and TRBJ1-5; 9 positions agree with TRBD1. The sequenced sample consisted of PBMCs or T cells enriched from blood (not recorded which). The sequence was collected from a woman between 50 and 59 years old with acute COVID-19. The CDR3 nucleotides are TGTGCCAGCAGTTTGACTTCTCCTAGGACAGGGGGCAATCAGCCCCAGCATTTT. It encodes CASSLTSPRTGGNQPQHF.